Listed below are T cell receptor beta chains from one sample, sequenced in a study of blood T cell repertoires in COVID-19. Generated by immunoSEQ multiplex PCR, the TCRdb table keeps only in-frame clones and is missing some. The sample has 200,000 to 300,000 clones, around 88% seen once. Material for sequencing was peripheral blood. All receptors derive from a woman aged 25 to 39 who had recovered from COVID-19. The CDR3 runs from the conserved cysteine through the conserved F or W. Each record gives: V gene, CDR3 length, D gene, J gene, clone size, CDR3 DNA, CDR3 protein. The D gene is left open where the match is weak. Size tells how often a clone was seen (once, few, many) or the class of an expanded clone, and some rows leave it out.

v_call: TRBV14; cdr3_length: 16; d_call: TRBD1; j_call: TRBJ1-6; clone_size: once; cdr3_nt: TGTGCCAGCAGCCAGGGGACAGTTTTCTATAATTCACCCCTCCACTTT; cdr3_aa: CASSQGTVFYNSPLHF
v_call: TRBV5-1; cdr3_length: 14; d_call: NA; j_call: TRBJ2-5; clone_size: NA; cdr3_nt: TGCGCCAGCAGCTTGGATCTACTCCAAGAGACCCAGTACTTC; cdr3_aa: CASSLDLLQETQYF
v_call: TRBV5-1; cdr3_length: 15; d_call: TRBD2; j_call: TRBJ2-7; clone_size: NA; cdr3_nt: TGCGCCAGCAGCCTATATAGCGGGAACTCCTACGAGCAGTACTTC; cdr3_aa: CASSLYSGNSYEQYF
v_call: TRBV5-4; cdr3_length: 15; d_call: NA; j_call: TRBJ2-3; clone_size: NA; cdr3_nt: TGTGCCAGCAGCTTGGCGGGGGATCTGACAGATACGCAGTATTTT; cdr3_aa: CASSLAGDLTDTQYF
v_call: TRBV6-2/TRBV6-3; cdr3_length: 13; d_call: NA; j_call: TRBJ2-2; clone_size: NA; cdr3_nt: TGTGCCAGCAGTTCCAACACACACGGGGAGCTGTTTTTT; cdr3_aa: CASSSNTHGELFF
v_call: TRBV7-2; cdr3_length: 13; d_call: NA; j_call: TRBJ1-1; clone_size: NA; cdr3_nt: TGTGCCAGCAGCACCACAGGGTCCACTGAAGCTTTCTTT; cdr3_aa: CASSTTGSTEAFF
v_call: TRBV11-2; cdr3_length: 17; d_call: TRBD1; j_call: TRBJ2-6; clone_size: NA; cdr3_nt: TGTGCCAGCAGCTTGGGACAGGGGGCTACTGGGGCCAACGTCCTGACTTTC; cdr3_aa: CASSLGQGATGANVLTF
v_call: TRBV5-1; cdr3_length: 13; d_call: NA; j_call: TRBJ2-5; clone_size: NA; cdr3_nt: TGCGCCAGCAGCTTGGGGACAGAAGAGACCCAGTACTTC; cdr3_aa: CASSLGTEETQYF
v_call: TRBV12-3/TRBV12-4; cdr3_length: 12; d_call: TRBD1; j_call: TRBJ1-2; clone_size: NA; cdr3_nt: TGTGCCAGCAGTCGGGACAGAGCTGGCTACACCTTC; cdr3_aa: CASSRDRAGYTF
v_call: TRBV7-2; cdr3_length: 13; d_call: NA; j_call: TRBJ2-4; clone_size: NA; cdr3_nt: TGTGCCAGCAGCTCAGACTGGGGAGACGTTCAGTACTTC; cdr3_aa: CASSSDWGDVQYF
v_call: TRBV4-3; cdr3_length: 14; d_call: NA; j_call: TRBJ1-2; clone_size: NA; cdr3_nt: TGCGCCAGCAGCTCAGACCTTCAGGGGTATGGCTACACCTTC; cdr3_aa: CASSSDLQGYGYTF
v_call: TRBV15; cdr3_length: 11; d_call: NA; j_call: TRBJ2-1; clone_size: few; cdr3_nt: TGTGCCACCGGAGGGGCCAATGAGCAGTTCTTC; cdr3_aa: CATGGANEQFF
v_call: TRBV27; cdr3_length: 17; d_call: TRBD2; j_call: TRBJ2-1; clone_size: once; cdr3_nt: TGTGCCAGCAGTTTCCCTAGCGGGGGAAATACCTACAATGAGCAGTTCTTC; cdr3_aa: CASSFPSGGNTYNEQFF
v_call: TRBV7-2; cdr3_length: 16; d_call: TRBD2; j_call: TRBJ2-1; clone_size: once; cdr3_nt: TGTGCCAGCAGCTTCCGACTAGCGGGGGGGAGGGATGAGCAGTTCTTC; cdr3_aa: CASSFRLAGGRDEQFF
v_call: TRBV19; cdr3_length: 13; d_call: NA; j_call: TRBJ1-1; clone_size: NA; cdr3_nt: TGTGCCAGTAGTATCGGGGGGAACACTGAAGCTTTCTTT; cdr3_aa: CASSIGGNTEAFF
v_call: TRBV19; cdr3_length: 15; d_call: TRBD2; j_call: TRBJ2-2; clone_size: NA; cdr3_nt: TGTGCCAGTAGGCCCCCTAGCGGGTGGGCCGGGGAGCTGTTTTTT; cdr3_aa: CASRPPSGWAGELFF
v_call: TRBV2; cdr3_length: 13; d_call: NA; j_call: TRBJ2-5; clone_size: once; cdr3_nt: TGTGCCAGCAAGACAGATATCCAAGAGACCCAGTACTTC; cdr3_aa: CASKTDIQETQYF
v_call: TRBV23-1; cdr3_length: 12; d_call: TRBD1; j_call: TRBJ1-2; clone_size: NA; cdr3_nt: TGCGCCAGCAGCCACAGGGGGACGGGCTACACCTTC; cdr3_aa: CASSHRGTGYTF
v_call: TRBV6-5; cdr3_length: 14; d_call: TRBD1; j_call: TRBJ1-1; clone_size: NA; cdr3_nt: TGTGCCAGCAGTTTAAGACAGGGAGGCACTGAAGCTTTCTTT; cdr3_aa: CASSLRQGGTEAFF
v_call: TRBV25-1; cdr3_length: 15; d_call: TRBD1; j_call: TRBJ1-1; clone_size: NA; cdr3_nt: TGTGCCAGCAGCTCACCGGGACAGGGTCGTACTGAAGCTTTCTTT; cdr3_aa: CASSSPGQGRTEAFF
v_call: TRBV18; cdr3_length: 16; d_call: TRBD2; j_call: TRBJ2-1; clone_size: NA; cdr3_nt: TGTGCCAGCTCACCGCTCTCGCTAGCGGGGGGCAATGAGCAGTTCTTC; cdr3_aa: CASSPLSLAGGNEQFF
v_call: TRBV2; cdr3_length: 14; d_call: TRBD2; j_call: TRBJ2-1; clone_size: NA; cdr3_nt: TGTGCCAGCAAGGTGGGGGGGGATTACAATGAGCAGTTCTTC; cdr3_aa: CASKVGGDYNEQFF
v_call: TRBV19; cdr3_length: 16; d_call: TRBD1; j_call: TRBJ1-6; clone_size: NA; cdr3_nt: TGTGCCAGTAGTATCCGAGCGGACAGGGGGATTTCACCCCTCCACTTT; cdr3_aa: CASSIRADRGISPLHF
v_call: TRBV6-5; cdr3_length: 12; d_call: TRBD1; j_call: TRBJ2-7; clone_size: NA; cdr3_nt: TGTGCCACCAGGGACAGCGCCTACGAGCAGTACTTC; cdr3_aa: CATRDSAYEQYF
v_call: TRBV27; cdr3_length: 13; d_call: NA; j_call: TRBJ2-7; clone_size: NA; cdr3_nt: TGTGCCAGCAGTCGGACTTTAGCCTACGAGCAGTACTTC; cdr3_aa: CASSRTLAYEQYF
v_call: TRBV29-1; cdr3_length: 12; d_call: NA; j_call: TRBJ2-2; clone_size: NA; cdr3_nt: TGCAGCGTTGTAACGAGGACCGGGGAGCTGTTTTTT; cdr3_aa: CSVVTRTGELFF
v_call: TRBV19; cdr3_length: 14; d_call: NA; j_call: TRBJ1-5; clone_size: NA; cdr3_nt: TGTGCCAGTAGTATAGATTTATACCCCGGGCCCCAGCATTTT; cdr3_aa: CASSIDLYPGPQHF
v_call: TRBV11-2; cdr3_length: 16; d_call: TRBD2; j_call: TRBJ2-1; clone_size: NA; cdr3_nt: TGTGCCAGCAGCTTATCTCTAGCGGCGTCCTACAATGAGCAGTTCTTC; cdr3_aa: CASSLSLAASYNEQFF
v_call: TRBV6-5; cdr3_length: 12; d_call: NA; j_call: TRBJ1-2; clone_size: NA; cdr3_nt: TGTGCCAGCACGGGGGGGCTTGGCGGCTACACCTTC; cdr3_aa: CASTGGLGGYTF
v_call: TRBV6-5; cdr3_length: 16; d_call: TRBD1; j_call: TRBJ2-2; clone_size: NA; cdr3_nt: TGTGCCAGCAGTTCTAGACAGGGGGCTTGGACCGGGGAGCTGTTTTTT; cdr3_aa: CASSSRQGAWTGELFF
v_call: TRBV4-1; cdr3_length: 18; d_call: TRBD1; j_call: TRBJ1-1; clone_size: many; cdr3_nt: TGCGCCAGCAGCCAAGTAAGTAGGGACAGGGGACCGAACACTGAAGCTTTCTTT; cdr3_aa: CASSQVSRDRGPNTEAFF
v_call: TRBV5-1; cdr3_length: 14; d_call: NA; j_call: TRBJ1-1; clone_size: once; cdr3_nt: TGCGCCAGCAGCTTGCAAGGCGGGAACACTGAAGCTTTCTTT; cdr3_aa: CASSLQGGNTEAFF
v_call: TRBV5-1; cdr3_length: 15; d_call: TRBD2; j_call: TRBJ2-1; clone_size: NA; cdr3_nt: TGCGCCAGCAGCTCGACTAGCGGGGGGGCCGATGAGCAGTTCTTC; cdr3_aa: CASSSTSGGADEQFF
v_call: TRBV7-6; cdr3_length: 17; d_call: TRBD2; j_call: TRBJ2-3; clone_size: NA; cdr3_nt: TGTGCCAGCAGCTTAGGGACTAGCGGGGGGGCGACAGATACGCAGTATTTT; cdr3_aa: CASSLGTSGGATDTQYF
v_call: TRBV6-4; cdr3_length: 15; d_call: TRBD2; j_call: TRBJ2-5; clone_size: NA; cdr3_nt: TGTGCCAGCAGTAAACACGGGGGGATCCTTGAGACCCAGTACTTC; cdr3_aa: CASSKHGGILETQYF
v_call: TRBV19; cdr3_length: 16; d_call: TRBD1; j_call: TRBJ1-4; clone_size: NA; cdr3_nt: TGTGCCAGTACCCCATCCGGGACAGGGGTTAATGAAAAACTGTTTTTT; cdr3_aa: CASTPSGTGVNEKLFF
v_call: TRBV9; cdr3_length: 12; d_call: NA; j_call: TRBJ2-7; clone_size: few; cdr3_nt: TGTGCCAGCAGCGTAGACGGCTACGAGCAGTACTTC; cdr3_aa: CASSVDGYEQYF
v_call: TRBV7-9; cdr3_length: 15; d_call: NA; j_call: TRBJ1-2; clone_size: NA; cdr3_nt: TGTGCCAGCAGCCCGGGACCGACAGGCGGGTATGGCTACACCTTC; cdr3_aa: CASSPGPTGGYGYTF